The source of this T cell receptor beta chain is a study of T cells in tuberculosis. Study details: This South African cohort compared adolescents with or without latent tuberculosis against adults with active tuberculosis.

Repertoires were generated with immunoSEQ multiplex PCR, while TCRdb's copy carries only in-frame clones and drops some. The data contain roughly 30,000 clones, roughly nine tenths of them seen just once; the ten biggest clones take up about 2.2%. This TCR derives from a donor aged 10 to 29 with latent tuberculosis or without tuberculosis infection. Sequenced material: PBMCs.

CDR3 coding DNA: TGTGCCATCAGTGAGTCGCGGGGGATCGGGAGCACAGATACGCAGTATTTT. It encodes CAISESRGIGSTDTQYF. This chain connects TRBV10-3 to TRBJ2-3, with 7 bases that match TRBD2. Losses at the gene ends were 0 bases for V and 0 bases for J; bases not matched to a gene: 6. The germline V gene has CDR1 ENHRY and CDR2 SYGVKD. The CDR3 extends over 17 amino acids.